This T cell receptor beta chain originates from a study of beta chain features in type 1 diabetes (dated by TCRdb to about 2018). Background for the entire study: Patients and healthy donors did not differ in mean age, gender distribution, total cell number or subset yield. Across all samples, fewer than 130 million sorted cells were examined, and cell number per subset correlated strongly with RNA yield. Whereas all 30 or so donors provided naive and central memory subsets, regulatory and stem cell-like memory subsets were isolated from just 8 patients and roughly eight healthy donors. The study compared the TCRB repertoires of sorted circulating CD4+ T cell subsets in recently diagnosed type 1 diabetes patients with those in matched healthy donors. The full study reports these points: Sequencing cDNA rather than genomic DNA could over-represent highly expressing activated cells, although activation and CD3 levels did not differ between groups. Because the HLA sub-analyses included only small numbers of individuals, any influence of HLA type on TCRB rearrangement was left unresolved. The naive, central memory and regulatory TCRB repertoires appeared to resemble one another more closely among patients than among healthy donors. At VDJ recombination sites, patients with type 1 diabetes made fewer insertions and deleted more nucleotides, a pattern implying thymic rearrangement abnormalities. Shorter templates might have been favored by PCR, but patient and control samples were amplified and corrected together, so both groups would have been affected equally by any skew. Type 1 diabetes patients showed a moderate but significant shortening of TCRB CDR3 length in all four CD4+ subsets.

Each donor gave one peripheral blood draw, averaging about 100 mL, which was collected into heparinised tubes. A BD FACSAria II and a panel including CD45RO, CCR7, CD25, CD127, CD95 and CD27 were used to sort naive, central memory, regulatory and stem cell-like memory CD4+ T cells. Every sorted population had a purity above 95%. PBMCs were isolated immediately by Lymphoprep density gradient centrifugation and stained directly without culture. Samples were stained and sorted in pairs, with one healthy donor and one patient per experiment, so that batch effects were minimized. The CDR3 measures 13 amino acids from cysteine to phenylalanine. The kept DNA is CDR3 alone, 39 bases in frame from the first base. All of the isolated RNA was reverse transcribed with the High Capacity cDNA Reverse Transcription Kit, so expressed TCRB transcripts were sequenced. Naive, central memory and regulatory T cell samples underwent deep immunoSEQ sequencing, averaging about 3.57 million total reads per sample. After sorted cells were lysed in RLT buffer, RNA was extracted with DNase-treated RNeasy Micro or Mini kits, with the choice depending on cell number. To prevent cross-contamination, each cell subset was processed individually, whereas patient and healthy donor samples were processed jointly. TCRB sequences were amplified from cDNA with the immunoSEQ multiplex PCR, producing 87-bp fragments spanning the CDR3 region. The amplicons were sequenced using the Illumina HiSeq platform. On the study's bioinformatics: Synthetic template baselines were used to correct PCR bias computationally, reads within Hamming distance 2 were collapsed together, and singletons that could not be merged were discarded. Reads were aligned against IMGT so that V, D and J genes, CDR3 length and insertions or deletions at six rearrangement sites could be assigned. Within each subset, clonotype counts were normalized to sorted cell number, and only after that were true diversity and Gini coefficients computed with the tcR R package. Repertoire sharing was quantified using the overlap coefficient calculated on TCRB nucleotide sequences. As a proxy for the pre-selection repertoire, out-of-frame TCRB sequences from naive cells were analyzed. What TCRdb holds here is the immuneACCESS table cut down to in-frame rearrangements. Part of the clones is not present; checked against another copy, under half of the missing clones reflect an unresolved V gene, and the others are unexplained. The V and J calls and clone size were taken over from that table, and D and trimming were inferred from the DNA. Recorded for this sample are roughly 700,000 clones; 13% of them occurred a single time. The ten most abundant clones make up 0.022% of the sample.

Details on this clone: Its antigen target is currently unknown. There are no base qualities to consult, and no much larger clone falls within one base.

The chain couples TRBV21-1 to TRBJ1-5. TRBV21-1 is given as a pseudogene. This clonotype was obtained from a man younger than 30 with type 1 diabetes. Source material: naive CD4+ T cells from blood. In the paper's terms, the cell subset or site label means: true naive CD4+ T cells. For the CDR3, the sequence is CASSKWGFEPQHF. The bases read TGTGCCAGCAGCAAATGGGGGTTCGAGCCCCAGCATTTT.